This TCR beta chain was documented in a study of Ad26.COV2.S vaccination and SARS-CoV-2 variants. To note about this clone: Antigen: not known.

Generated by immunoSEQ multiplex PCR, the TCRdb table keeps only in-frame clones and is missing some. The repertoire holds more than 300,000 clones, with around 90% as singletons. Broader study findings: Placebo recipients had lower spike-specific TCR breadth than vaccine recipients. Reported findings describe substantial breadth in spike-specific CD8+ and CD4+ T cell responses following vaccination. Measures of TCR breadth and depth may have fallen short of total T cell responses.

The germline V gene has CDR1 SQVTM and CDR2 ANQGSEA. The CDR3 consists of 14 residues. The V end was cut by 6 bases, the J end by 4 bases, with 16 bases between. Regarding treatment: some 19 received Ad26.COV2.S at low or high dose, single or two shots; roughly five received placebo; per-sample allocation not given. The investigators took samples on day 63 after the first vaccine or placebo injection. Wuhan-strain spike was delivered by a replication-incompetent Ad26 vector. J is TRBJ2-1 and V is TRBV29-1, with a possible D match to TRBD1 (6 bases). The source is a person between 18 and 65 years old who received the Ad26.COV2.S COVID-19 vaccine or a placebo. The sample was peripheral blood, taken in a trial of Ad26.COV2.S vaccine versus placebo. CDR3 loop: CSVNLGAGYNEQFF. The CDR3, as DNA: TGCAGCGTGAATCTGGGGGCAGGGTACAATGAGCAGTTCTTC.